These T cell receptor beta chains were read from a single sample in a study of T-cell reconstitution after alpha-beta-depleted transplantation in children. One entry per CDR3 protein results from TCRdb running MiXCR on the PCR reads. The sample carries under 20,000 distinct CDR3 sequences, 10% to 15% recorded once. This specimen was PBMCs, mostly from graft donor cells, taken 60 days after TCRalphabeta/CD19-depleted stem cell transplant. These receptors were collected from a female patient aged 2-10 years who had a stem cell transplant for congenital amegakaryocytic thrombocytopenia, so the T cells may come from the graft donor. Both conserved end residues are trimmed from each CDR3. Not every row has a clone size; where given, it reads once, few, many or a size class.

len: 13
abundance: few
j_gene: TRBJ2-1
v_gene: TRBV5-6
CDR3aa: ASSSLQSSYNEQF

len: 11
abundance: many
j_gene: TRBJ2-1
v_gene: TRBV7-9
CDR3aa: ASSLFREAEQF

len: 12
abundance: many
j_gene: TRBJ2-5
v_gene: TRBV24-1
CDR3aa: ATSAAGLPETQY

len: 13
abundance: many
j_gene: TRBJ2-1
v_gene: TRBV20-1
CDR3aa: SAPKTSGVYNEQF

len: 13
abundance: many
j_gene: TRBJ2-1
v_gene: TRBV29-1
CDR3aa: SVVHGTGGPHEQF

len: 11
abundance: many
j_gene: TRBJ1-1
v_gene: TRBV20-1
CDR3aa: SASRDLNTEAF

len: 10
abundance: many
j_gene: TRBJ2-1
v_gene: TRBV20-1
CDR3aa: SARSRYNEQF

len: 13
abundance: many
j_gene: TRBJ2-3
v_gene: TRBV5-4
CDR3aa: ASSTYRDRVDTQY

len: 12
abundance: many
j_gene: TRBJ1-1
v_gene: TRBV20-1
CDR3aa: SARQGGSNTEAF

len: 12
abundance: many
j_gene: TRBJ1-2
v_gene: TRBV11-2
CDR3aa: ASTPTKGTYGYT

len: 13
abundance: many
j_gene: TRBJ2-7
v_gene: TRBV21-1
CDR3aa: ASSFRTGWSYEQY

len: 12
abundance: medium-sized
j_gene: TRBJ2-7
v_gene: TRBV6-2/TRBV6-3
CDR3aa: ASKRTSGSHEQY

len: 13
abundance: many
j_gene: TRBJ2-7
v_gene: TRBV20-1
CDR3aa: SAATSGRAVYEQY

len: 9
abundance: .
j_gene: TRBJ2-5
v_gene: TRBV2
CDR3aa: ASGDRPTTT

len: 16
abundance: .
j_gene: TRBJ2-1
v_gene: TRBV19
CDR3aa: ASSRTSGRSPPYNEQF

len: 11
abundance: many
j_gene: TRBJ1-4
v_gene: TRBV20-1
CDR3aa: SALRLANEKLF

len: 14
abundance: many
j_gene: TRBJ2-7
v_gene: TRBV12-3/TRBV12-4
CDR3aa: ASSPQGYKFPYEQY

len: 13
abundance: many
j_gene: TRBJ2-3
v_gene: TRBV18
CDR3aa: ASSPPVAAPDTQY

len: 13
abundance: many
j_gene: TRBJ1-2
v_gene: TRBV7-9
CDR3aa: ASSLDPGRHYGYT

len: 12
abundance: many
j_gene: TRBJ2-1
v_gene: TRBV15
CDR3aa: ATSRDTGDNEQF

len: 17
abundance: .
j_gene: TRBJ2-5
v_gene: TRBV20-1
CDR3aa: SGDSPGSLSGRIEETQY

len: 9
abundance: many
j_gene: TRBJ2-3
v_gene: TRBV20-1
CDR3aa: SVQRTDTQY

len: 11
abundance: many
j_gene: TRBJ2-1
v_gene: TRBV12-3/TRBV12-4
CDR3aa: ASSLYSDNEQF

len: 15
abundance: many
j_gene: TRBJ1-1
v_gene: TRBV5-1
CDR3aa: ASSSHLNARGFPEAF

len: 10
abundance: many
j_gene: TRBJ1-2
v_gene: TRBV29-1
CDR3aa: SHYNSNYGYT

len: 13
abundance: .
j_gene: TRBJ2-1
v_gene: TRBV7-6
CDR3aa: ASSQRGLARNEQF